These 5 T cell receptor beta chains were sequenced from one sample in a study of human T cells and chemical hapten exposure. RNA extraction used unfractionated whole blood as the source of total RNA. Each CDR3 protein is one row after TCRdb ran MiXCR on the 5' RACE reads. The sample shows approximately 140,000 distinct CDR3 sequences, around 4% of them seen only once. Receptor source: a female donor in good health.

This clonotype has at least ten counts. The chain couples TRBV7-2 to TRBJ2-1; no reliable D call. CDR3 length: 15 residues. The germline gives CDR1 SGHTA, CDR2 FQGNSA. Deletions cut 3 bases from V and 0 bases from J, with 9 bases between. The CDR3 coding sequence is TGTGCCAGCAGCTTCTCATCTTACTCCTACAATGAGCAGTTCTTC. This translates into CASSFSSYSYNEQFF.

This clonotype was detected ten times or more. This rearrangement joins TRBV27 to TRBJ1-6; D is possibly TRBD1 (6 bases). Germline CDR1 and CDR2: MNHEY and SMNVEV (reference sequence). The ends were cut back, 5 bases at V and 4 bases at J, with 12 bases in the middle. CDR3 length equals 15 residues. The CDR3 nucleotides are TGTGCCAGCAGTGATAGACAGGCATATAATTCACCCCTCCACTTT. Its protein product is CASSDRQAYNSPLHF.

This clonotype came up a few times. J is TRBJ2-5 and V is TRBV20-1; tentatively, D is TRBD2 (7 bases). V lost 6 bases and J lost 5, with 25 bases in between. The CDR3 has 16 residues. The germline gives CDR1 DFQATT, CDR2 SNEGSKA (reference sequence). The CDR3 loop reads CSAPRGGAGRWETQYF. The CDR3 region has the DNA TGCAGTGCCCCCCGCGGGGGCGCGGGAAGGTGGGAGACCCAGTACTTC.

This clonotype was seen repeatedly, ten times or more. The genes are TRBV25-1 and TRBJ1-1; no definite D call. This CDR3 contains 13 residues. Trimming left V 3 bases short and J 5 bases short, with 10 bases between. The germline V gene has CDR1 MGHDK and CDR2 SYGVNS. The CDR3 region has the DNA TGTGCCAGCAGTGATAGTGGTCGTACTGAAGCTTTCTTT. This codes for CASSDSGRTEAFF.

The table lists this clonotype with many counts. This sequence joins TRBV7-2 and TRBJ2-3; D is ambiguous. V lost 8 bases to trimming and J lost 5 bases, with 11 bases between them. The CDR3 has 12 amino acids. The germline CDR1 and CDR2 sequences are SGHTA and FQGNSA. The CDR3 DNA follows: TGTGCCAGCTCCCCCCCAGGAGATACGCAGTATTTT. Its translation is CASSPPGDTQYF.